Below, 13 T cell receptor beta chains from the same sample are listed, as sequenced in a study of relationships among human T cell subsets. From mRNA, alpha and beta CDR3 regions were amplified using semiquantitative ARM-PCR. Exponential amplification used communal superprimers after tagged nested gene-specific primers in ARM-PCR. TCRdb called the multiplex PCR reads again in MiXCR, with one record for every CDR3 protein. The sample holds approximately 15,000 distinct CDR3 sequences, about 60% seen once. The material sequenced was total T cells sorted from blood. Receptor source: a man aged 40-55 years in good health.

V usage is TRBV4-1 and J usage is TRBJ2-4; no clear D. V lost 5 bases to trimming and J lost 6 bases, with 14 bases between them. Germline V CDR1 and CDR2: MGHRA, YSYEKL. The CDR3 has 14 residues. This chain's CDR3 is CASSDTRSLNIQYF. The CDR3 coding sequence is TGCGCCAGCAGCGACACCCGATCCCTAAACATTCAGTACTTC.

This rearrangement joins TRBV20-1 to TRBJ2-7, with 10 bases aligning to TRBD1. Germline lookup yields CDR1 DFQATT and CDR2 SNEGSKA (reference sequence). J lost 5 bases, V lost 0 bases, and 7 bases had no gene match. The CDR3 is 15 amino acids. CDR3 residues: CSARDSGTGAHEQYF. The CDR3 region has the DNA TGCAGTGCTAGAGATTCCGGGACAGGGGCCCACGAGCAGTACTTC.

V gene TRBV19 combines with J gene TRBJ2-7; a possible D gene is TRBD2 (7 bases). The CDR3 contains 15 residues. V was pared by 8 bases and J by 0 bases, with 17 bases between. Per the germline V gene, CDR1 is LNHDA and CDR2 is SQIVND (reference sequence). The CDR3 DNA sequence: TGTGCCAGTCAGCAGGGAGCGGGACACTCCTACGAGCAGTACTTC. Its translation: CASQQGAGHSYEQYF.

The chain joins TRBV11-2 to TRBJ2-5; D is unclear. V lost 0 bases and J 5 bases, leaving 4 bases between the germline ends. This CDR3 is built from 12 residues. Germline V CDR1 and CDR2: SGHAT, FQNNGV. The CDR3 spells CASSLDRETQYF. CDR3 DNA: TGTGCCAGCAGCTTAGATCGGGAGACCCAGTACTTC.

The chain carries TRBV28 and TRBJ2-1; a weak D match, TRBD2 (6 bases). The V end was cut by 4 bases, the J end by 1 base, with 14 bases between. Germline V gives CDR1 MDHEN, CDR2 SYDVKM. There are 16 residues in the CDR3. CDR3 region: CASSSPLALSYNEQFF. DNA of the CDR3: TGTGCCAGCAGTTCACCACTAGCTCTTTCCTACAATGAGCAGTTCTTC. The complete variable domain, with remaining parts taken from reference TRBV28 and TRBJ2-1, reads DVKVTQSSRYLVKRTGEKVFLECVQDMDHENMFWYRQDPGLGLRLIYFSYDVKMKEKGDIPEGYSVSREKKERFSLILESASTNQTSMYLCASSSPLALSYNEQFFGPGTRLTVL.

V is TRBV10-3 and J is TRBJ2-7; D is unresolved. The CDR3 spans 12 residues. The V and J ends lost 8 bases and 3 bases respectively, with 11 bases between them. The V gene's germline CDR1 is ENHRY and CDR2 SYGVKD. Written as DNA, the CDR3 is TGTGCCATCGCGAAGGTTTACTACGAGCAGTACTTC. It is translated as CAIAKVYYEQYF.

This chain connects TRBV11-2 to TRBJ1-5; tentatively, D is TRBD1 (5 bases). V was trimmed by 3 bases and J by 4 bases, leaving 10 bases between them. Per germline, CDR1 SGHAT and CDR2 FQNNGV. The CDR3 length is 14 residues. The CDR3: CASSLGLGNQPQHF. The DNA of the CDR3 is TGTGCCAGCAGCTTGGGACTGGGGAATCAGCCCCAGCATTTT.

This chain joins TRBV28 and TRBJ2-3; 7 bases agree with TRBD2. The CDR3 has 17 amino acids. Germline V CDR1 and CDR2: MDHEN, SYDVKM. Trimming took 1 base from V and 1 from J; bases not matched to a gene: 8. DNA of the CDR3: TGTGCCAGCAGTTTATTACCCAGCGGGAAACGCACAGATACGCAGTATTTT. Translation: CASSLLPSGKRTDTQYF.

The chain employs TRBV11-2 and TRBJ2-2; D is perhaps TRBD1 (7 bases). Between the trimmed V and J ends, which lost 4 bases and 6 bases, there was a span of 15 bases. Germline values: CDR1 SGHAT, CDR2 FQNNGV. This CDR3 region has 15 residues. CDR3 amino acids: CASSSSRGAAGELFF. The CDR3 bases are TGTGCCAGCAGCTCATCCAGGGGGGCCGCCGGGGAGCTGTTTTTT.

V gene TRBV10-3 combines with J gene TRBJ2-3; D not resolved. Germline V gene data show CDR1 as ENHRY and CDR2 as SYGVKD. This CDR3 is built from 12 residues. Trimming cost V 7 bases and J 2 bases, with 7 bases left between them. The CDR3 sequence: CAIMGDTDTQYF. DNA of the CDR3: TGTGCCATCATGGGTGACACAGATACGCAGTATTTT.

This chain uses TRBV11-3 with TRBJ2-3, with unresolved D. The V end lost 1 base, the J end lost 6 bases, and 8 bases lay between the germline ends. The CDR3 has 13 amino acids. CDR1 and CDR2 (germline): SGHNT, YENEEA. DNA of the CDR3: TGTGCCAGCAGCTTAGGGACCTCCGATACGCAGTATTTT. It specifies CASSLGTSDTQYF. Full variable domain (outside the CDR3, taken from reference TRBV11-3 and TRBJ2-3): EAGVVQSPRYKIIEKKQPVAFWCNPISGHNTLYWYLQNLGQGPELLIRYENEEAVDDSQLPKDRFSAERLKGVDSTLKIQPAELGDSAVYLCASSLGTSDTQYFGPGTRLTVL.

This clonotype was found once. The chain combines TRBV6-7 with TRBJ2-1; 7 nucleotides line up with TRBD1. TRBV6-7 is noted as an ORF with a role that remains uncertain. With V trimmed by 2 bases and J by 9 bases, 4 bases remained unmatched. The CDR3 totals 13 residues. The CDR3 loop reads CASSYRTGGEQFF. The CDR3 nucleotides read TGTGCCAGCAGTTACCGGACAGGCGGTGAGCAGTTCTTC.

The rearrangement links TRBV12-3 or TRBV12-4 to TRBJ2-2, with D possibly TRBD1 on 6 matching bases. The CDR3 spans 14 residues. V lost 3 bases to trimming and J lost 2 bases, with 7 bases between them. The CDR3 DNA follows: TGTGCCAGCAGTTTGGGACAAAACACCGGGGAGCTGTTTTTT. As protein: CASSLGQNTGELFF.